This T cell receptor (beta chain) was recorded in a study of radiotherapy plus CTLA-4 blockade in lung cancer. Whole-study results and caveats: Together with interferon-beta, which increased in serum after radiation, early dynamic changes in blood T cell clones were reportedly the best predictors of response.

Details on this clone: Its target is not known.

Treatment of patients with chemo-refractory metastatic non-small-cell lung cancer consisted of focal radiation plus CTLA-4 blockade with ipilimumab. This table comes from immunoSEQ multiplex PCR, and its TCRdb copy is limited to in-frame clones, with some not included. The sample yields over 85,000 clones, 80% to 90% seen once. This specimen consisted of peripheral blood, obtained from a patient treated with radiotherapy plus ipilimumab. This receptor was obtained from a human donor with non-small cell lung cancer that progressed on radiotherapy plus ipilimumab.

The CDR3 DNA sequence: TGTGCCAGCAGTGACCGCAGGGGAGAGACCCAGTACTTC. The encoded protein is CASSDRRGETQYF. The chain links TRBV2 to TRBJ2-5, with a possible D match to TRBD1 (6 bases). The CDR3 is 13 amino acids. Germline loops: CDR1 SNHLY, CDR2 FYNNEI. Trimming pared 3 bases from V and 4 bases from J, leaving 9 bases between.